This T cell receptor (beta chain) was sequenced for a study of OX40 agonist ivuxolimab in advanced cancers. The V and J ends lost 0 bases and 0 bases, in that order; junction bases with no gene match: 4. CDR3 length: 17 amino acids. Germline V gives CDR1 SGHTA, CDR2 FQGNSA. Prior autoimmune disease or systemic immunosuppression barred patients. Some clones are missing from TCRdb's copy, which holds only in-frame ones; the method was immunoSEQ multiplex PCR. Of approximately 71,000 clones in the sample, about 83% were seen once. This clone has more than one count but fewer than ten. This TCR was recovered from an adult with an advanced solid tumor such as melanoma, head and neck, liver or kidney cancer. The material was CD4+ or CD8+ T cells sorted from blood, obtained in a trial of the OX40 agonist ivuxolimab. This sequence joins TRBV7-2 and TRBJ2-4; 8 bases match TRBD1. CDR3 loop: CASSLARGREAKNIQYF. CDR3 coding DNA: TGTGCCAGCAGCTTAGCCAGGGGGCGAGAAGCCAAAAACATTCAGTACTTC.